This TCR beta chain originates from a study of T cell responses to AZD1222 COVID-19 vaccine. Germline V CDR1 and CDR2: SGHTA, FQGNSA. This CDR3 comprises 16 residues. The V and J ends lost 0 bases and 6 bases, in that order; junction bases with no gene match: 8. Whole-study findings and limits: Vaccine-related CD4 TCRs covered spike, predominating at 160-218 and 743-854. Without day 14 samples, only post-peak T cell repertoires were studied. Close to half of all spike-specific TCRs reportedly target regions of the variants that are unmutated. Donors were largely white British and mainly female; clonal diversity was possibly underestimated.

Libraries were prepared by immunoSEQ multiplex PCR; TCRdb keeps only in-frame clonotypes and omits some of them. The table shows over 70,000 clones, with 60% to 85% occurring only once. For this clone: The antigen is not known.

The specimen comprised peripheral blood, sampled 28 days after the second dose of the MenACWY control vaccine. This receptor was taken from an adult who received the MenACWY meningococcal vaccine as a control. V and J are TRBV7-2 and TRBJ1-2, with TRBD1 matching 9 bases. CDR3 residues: CASSLASRGQGNGYTF. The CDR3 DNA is TGTGCCAGCAGCTTAGCGTCTCGGGGACAGGGTAATGGCTACACCTTC.